Only one count was recorded for the clone carrying this TCR beta chain. At one of its ends the junction is not consistent with the germline gene, which may arise from a read error. This CDR3 is built from 12 residues. Germline-derived CDR1 and CDR2 are SGHDT and YYEEEE. The data originate from a study of CD8 T cells in Susac syndrome. Reverse transcription of about 0.5 to 1 ug RNA was carried out with random hexamers. An immunoSEQ multiplex PCR generated amplified TCR beta CDR3 products spanning 54 Vbeta and 13 Jbeta. TCRdb redid the calling of the immunoSEQ multiplex PCR reads with MiXCR, one entry per CDR3 protein. The table records over 150,000 distinct CDR3 sequences, 90% to 95% of them present only once. Sequencing of TCR beta was performed on blood CD8+ T cells and on blood CD4+ T cells. The multiple sclerosis controls were treatment-naive patients, and their relapsing-remitting disease was stable or active. Negative isolation was used for CD8+ and CD4+ T cells, and FACS enrichment was applied to TEMRA cells.

The chain joins TRBV5-6 to TRBJ2-7; 9 nucleotides match TRBD1. The source is a human donor with multiple sclerosis. Source material: CD4+ T cells from PBMCs. CDR3 nucleotides: TGTGCCAGCAGCTTGGGGGGACAGGGTCCGAACTTC. Amino acids: CASSLGGQGPNF.